This T cell receptor (beta chain) emerged from a study of shared clonotypes between healthy human individuals. Study information: Per donor, CD8 memory used one plate, CD8 naive used two, CD4 memory used three and CD4 naive used three. Broader study findings: Non-shared clonotypes had lower generation probabilities than clonotypes shared by all four sorted-subset donors.

Naive-designated CD8 cells lacked CD45RO, were positively enriched for CCR7, and omitted terminally differentiated effector memory CD45RA+ cells. Points on this clone: Antigen specificity is unknown.

CDR3 length: 14 amino acids. The germline V gene has CDR1 SEHNR and CDR2 FQNEAQ (reference sequence). With 5 bases removed from V and 2 bases from J, the gap between germline ends came to 9 bases. Data came from immunoSEQ multiplex PCR; TCRdb stores just in-frame clones and leaves some out. In the table there are about 2 million clones, about 94% of which are singletons. The sample consisted of naive CD8+ T cells sorted from blood. This TCR came from a man aged 18 to 30 in good health. This rearrangement joins TRBV7-9 to TRBJ1-4, with D unclear. The chain's CDR3 is CASSPRPTNEKLFF. The CDR3 region has the DNA TGTGCCAGCAGCCCCAGGCCGACTAATGAAAAACTGTTTTTT.